What follows are 11 T cell receptor beta chains derived from one specimen sequenced in a study of response to subunit inactivated influenza vaccine. A single record per CDR3 protein comes from TCRdb applying MiXCR to the RT-PCR reads. The sample has roughly 500,000 distinct CDR3 sequences; roughly 25% are singletons. The sequenced sample was CD4+ T cells sorted from PBMCs, obtained about 5 days after vaccination. Receptor source: a man aged 50-59 years who received an inactivated influenza vaccine.

This clonotype was found a few times. The V gene is TRBV7-2, the J gene TRBJ2-7; D not resolved. Germline-derived CDR1 and CDR2 are SGHTA and FQGNSA. This CDR3 has 12 amino acids. Trimming cost V 5 bases and J 3 bases, with 8 bases left between them. The CDR3: CASSTDFYEQYF. CDR3 in DNA: TGTGCCAGCAGCACCGACTTCTACGAGCAGTACTTC.

The V and J genes are TRBV3-1 and TRBJ1-5; D is possibly TRBD1 (6 bases). Germline lookup yields CDR1 LGHDT and CDR2 YNNKEL (reference sequence). This CDR3 comprises 14 residues. Trimming pared 0 bases from V and 7 bases from J, leaving 10 bases between. The CDR3 DNA follows: TGTGCCAGCAGCCAAGAACAGGGCTACCAGCCCCAGCATTTT. It yields the protein CASSQEQGYQPQHF.

The chain links TRBV10-3 to TRBJ1-1; D may be TRBD1 (5 bases). CDR1 is ENHRY, CDR2 SYGVKD, per germline. V was clipped by 0 bases and J by 4 bases, with 9 bases between them. The CDR3 contains 14 residues. DNA for the CDR3: TGTGCCATCAGTGAGTCGGGGGTGGGCACTGAAGCTTTCTTT. Translation gives CAISESGVGTEAFF.

This clonotype was seen more than once but under ten times. The chain is built from TRBV25-1 and TRBJ2-1, with 9 bases that match TRBD2. This CDR3 has 13 amino acids. With V trimmed by 11 bases and J by 6 bases, 8 bases remained unmatched. Germline CDR1 is MGHDK and CDR2 is SYGVNS. The CDR3 protein is CASPSGEGNEQFF. The CDR3 coding sequence is TGTGCCTCACCTAGCGGGGAAGGCAATGAGCAGTTCTTC.

This chain uses TRBV20-1 with TRBJ1-6; 7 bases fit TRBD1. CDR3 size: 13 residues. V lost 6 bases to trimming and J lost 6 bases; unmatched junction nucleotides: 5. Germline V gene data show CDR1 as DFQATT and CDR2 as SNEGSKA (reference sequence). This chain's CDR3 is CSATGTVNSPLHF. CDR3 bases: TGCAGTGCCACCGGGACAGTTAATTCACCCCTCCACTTT.

The gene calls are TRBV5-1 and TRBJ1-5; D not certain. CDR1 is SGHRS and CDR2 is YFSETQ in the germline V gene. Trimming took off 0 bases at V and 3 bases at J, with 10 bases between the two ends. CDR3 length: 15 residues. As DNA, the CDR3 is TGCGCCAGCAGCTTGGCCTCTGGGTCCAATCAGCCCCAGCATTTT. It translates to CASSLASGSNQPQHF. The complete variable domain, with remaining parts taken from reference TRBV5-1 and TRBJ1-5, reads KAGVTQTPRYLIKTRGQQVTLSCSPISGHRSVSWYQQTPGQGLQFLFEYFSETQRNKGNFPGRFSGRQFSNSRSEMNVSTLELGDSALYLCASSLASGSNQPQHFGDGTRLSIL.

This clonotype was counted a few times. The chain carries TRBV29-1 and TRBJ2-5; D gene unclear. Trimming stripped 7 bases from V and 9 bases from J, with 12 bases between. CDR1 and CDR2 (germline): SQVTM, ANQGSEA. CDR3 length: 10 amino acids. CDR3 residues: CSGLTWAQYF. CDR3 nucleotides: TGCAGCGGACTGACTTGGGCCCAGTACTTC.

This chain uses TRBV9 with TRBJ2-5; 9 positions match TRBD1. CDR3 length: 16 amino acids. Looked up from germline, CDR1 is SGDLS and CDR2 is YYNGEE. J lost 5 bases, V lost 3 bases, and 11 bases had no gene match. CDR3 sequence: CASSAPPGTGSETQYF. CDR3 coding DNA: TGTGCCAGCAGCGCGCCCCCCGGGACAGGGTCGGAGACCCAGTACTTC.

The V call is TRBV7-9, the J call TRBJ2-2; D might be TRBD2 (5 bases). Germline loops: CDR1 SEHNR, CDR2 FQNEAQ (reference sequence). V was trimmed by 4 bases and J by 7 bases, leaving 7 bases between them. CDR3 length: 12 residues. The DNA of the CDR3 is TGTGCCAGCAGCTCCGAGGGCGGGGAGCTGTTTTTT. This translates into CASSSEGGELFF. The entire variable domain, with the rest obtained from reference TRBV7-9 and TRBJ2-2, is as follows: DTGVSQNPRHKITKRGQNVTFRCDPISEHNRLYWYRQTLGQGPEFLTYFQNEAQLEKSRLLSDRFSAERPKGSFSTLEIQRTEQGDSAMYLCASSSEGGELFFGEGSRLTVL.

This clonotype was found a few times. The gene calls are TRBV11-3 and TRBJ1-6; no firm D call. V was cut by 5 bases and J by 0 bases, with 14 bases left in between. This CDR3 is built from 17 residues. Germline V gene data show CDR1 as SGHNT and CDR2 as YENEEA. CDR3 loop: CASSPVGRSSYNSPLHF. Here the CDR3 DNA reads TGTGCCAGCAGCCCCGTAGGGAGGAGCTCCTATAATTCACCCCTCCACTTT.

The CDR3 bases are TGTGCCAGCAGTTTATGGGGCGGAAACAATGAGCAGTTCTTC. It codes for CASSLWGGNNEQFF. The rearrangement links TRBV12-3 or TRBV12-4 to TRBJ2-1, with D tentatively TRBD1 (5 bases). Deletions cut 2 bases from V and 5 bases from J, with 10 bases between. The CDR3 has 14 amino acids.